The entry below describes one T cell receptor (beta chain). This sample is drawn from a study of blood T cell repertoires in COVID-19. The data were produced by immunoSEQ multiplex PCR, yet TCRdb's version contains in-frame clones alone and is incomplete. Of 70,000 to 95,000 clones listed, about four fifths are singletons. Trimming removed 2 bases from V and 8 bases from J, with 6 bases in between. The germline V gene encodes CDR1 SEHNR and CDR2 FQNEAQ (reference sequence). The CDR3 totals 11 residues. This TCR came from a woman in her 70s with acute or convalescent COVID-19. The chain combines TRBV7-9 with TRBJ1-2; D gene ambiguous. Material for sequencing was peripheral blood. The CDR3: CASSLSRGYTF. The DNA for the CDR3 is TGTGCCAGCAGCTTAAGTCGGGGCTACACCTTC.